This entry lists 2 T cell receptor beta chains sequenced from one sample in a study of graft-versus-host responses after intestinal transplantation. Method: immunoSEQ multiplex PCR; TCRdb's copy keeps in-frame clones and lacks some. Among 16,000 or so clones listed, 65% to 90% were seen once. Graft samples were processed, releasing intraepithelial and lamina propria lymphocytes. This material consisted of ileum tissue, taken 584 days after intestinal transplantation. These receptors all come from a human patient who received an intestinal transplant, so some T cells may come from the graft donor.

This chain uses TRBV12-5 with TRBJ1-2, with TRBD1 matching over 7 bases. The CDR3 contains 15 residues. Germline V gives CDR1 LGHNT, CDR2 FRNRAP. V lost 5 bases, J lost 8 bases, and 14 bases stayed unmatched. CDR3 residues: CASGLPGGTREGYTF. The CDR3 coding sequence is TGTGCTAGTGGTCTGCCAGGGGGGACTAGGGAAGGCTACACCTTC. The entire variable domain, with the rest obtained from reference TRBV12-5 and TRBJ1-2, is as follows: DARVTQTPRHKVTEMGQEVTMRCQPILGHNTVFWYRQTMMQGLELLAYFRNRAPLDDSGMPKDRFSAEMPDATLATLKIQPSEPRDSAVYFCASGLPGGTREGYTFGSGTRLTVV.

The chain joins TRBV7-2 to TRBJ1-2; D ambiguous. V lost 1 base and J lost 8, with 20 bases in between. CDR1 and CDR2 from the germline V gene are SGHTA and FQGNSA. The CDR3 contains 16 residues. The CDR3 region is CASSLGGLGWALGYTF. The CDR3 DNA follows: TGTGCCAGCAGCTTAGGGGGATTGGGGTGGGCCCTAGGCTACACCTTC. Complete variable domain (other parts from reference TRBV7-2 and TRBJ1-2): GAGVSQSPSNKVTEKGKDVELRCDPISGHTALYWYRQSLGQGLEFLIYFQGNSAPDKSGLPSDRFSAERTGGSVSTLTIQRTQQEDSAVYLCASSLGGLGWALGYTFGSGTRLTVV.